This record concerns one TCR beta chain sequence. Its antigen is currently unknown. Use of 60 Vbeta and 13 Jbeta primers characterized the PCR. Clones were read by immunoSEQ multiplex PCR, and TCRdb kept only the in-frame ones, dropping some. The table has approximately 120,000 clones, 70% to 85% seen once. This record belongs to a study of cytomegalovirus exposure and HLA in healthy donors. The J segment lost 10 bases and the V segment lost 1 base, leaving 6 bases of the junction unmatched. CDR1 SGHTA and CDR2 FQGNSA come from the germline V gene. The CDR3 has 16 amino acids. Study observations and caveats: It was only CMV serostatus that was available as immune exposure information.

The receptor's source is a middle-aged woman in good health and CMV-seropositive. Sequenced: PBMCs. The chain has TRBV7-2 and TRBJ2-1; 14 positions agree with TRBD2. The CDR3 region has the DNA TGTGCCAGCAGCTTAGAGGGGACTAGCGGGGGACGGGAGCAGTTCTTC. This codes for CASSLEGTSGGREQFF.